This record concerns one T cell receptor beta chain sequence. Its cognate antigen has yet to be identified. No base quality information exists; no much larger clone differs at one position. This sample was included in a study of blood T cell repertoires in COVID-19 (dated by TCRdb to the early 2020s). For context, the study as a whole: The collaborator samples originated in the United States, Italy and Spain and spanned the acute and convalescent phases of COVID-19. The material from the prospective study consisted of cDNA or gDNA derived from T cells, B-cell-depleted T cells, or PBMCs. The dataset comprised deeply sampled blood TCRbeta repertoires from subjects exposed to, actively infected with, or recovered from COVID-19. The repertoires were released in a freely available public database intended as a resource for research on the immune response to SARS-CoV-2. Samples came from the ongoing ImmuneRACE study (first 160 participants) plus 1,254 subjects from 6 global collaborators. A de-identified subject ID, COVID-19 status, age in years and sex were almost always included in the sample metadata. Where HLA class I and class II types were available, the types were taken from metadata supplied by the sample provider, not from assay-based typing. Overall results and qualifications from the work: The amount of clinical and demographic metadata varied by source and participant and was provided uncurated.

The V end loses 3 bases and the J end loses 0 bases, and a stretch of 6 bases separates them. The germline V gene yields KGHSH for CDR1 and LQKENI for CDR2. Inclusive of the bounding cysteine and phenylalanine, the CDR3 is 14 residues long. CDR3 DNA only is kept here, 42 bases in frame from base 1. Participants in the prospective study were enrolled through a virtual design, were aged roughly 18 to 90 years, and lived in approximately 24 United States geographic areas. To assign participants to cohorts, the prospective study relied on clinical history that participants themselves reported in a screening survey and a study questionnaire. In the prospective study, whole blood, serum and a nasopharyngeal or oropharyngeal swab were collected from each participant by mobile phlebotomists. Prospective study participants could optionally give additional blood draws and questionnaires over an approximately two-month period. Before DNA extraction, prospective study blood samples were shipped either frozen or at room temperature.

TCRbeta CDR3 regions were amplified from genomic DNA by means of the immunoSEQ Assay, a bias-controlled multiplex PCR. The authors processed their data as follows. The number of nucleated cells in each sample was estimated from the amplification of reference gene primers within the assay. Sequence reads were collapsed and filtered to measure the absolute abundance of every unique TCRbeta CDR3 rearrangement. Productive Simpson clonality was computed per sample as the square root of Simpson's diversity index over productive rearrangements. What TCRdb holds here is the immuneACCESS table cut down to in-frame rearrangements. Part of the clones is not present; checked against another copy, under half of the missing clones reflect an unresolved V gene, and the others are unexplained. D and trimming come from the DNA, and the V and J calls and clone size come from that table. This sample is represented by fewer than 200,000 clones; less than 85% of them were singletons. Of the sample, less than 5.5% falls within the top ten clones.

Sequencing input: PBMCs or T cells enriched from blood (not recorded which). The receptor was isolated from a woman in her fifties or sixties with acute COVID-19. The sequence is built from TRBV18 and TRBJ1-5; too little of a D gene remains to name it. The nucleotides are TGTGCCAGCTCACCCGCAGATAGCAATCAGCCCCAGCATTTT. Translation gives CASSPADSNQPQHF.